Below, 14 T cell receptor beta chains from the same sample are listed, as sequenced in a study of PD-1 blockade in classical Hodgkin lymphoma. Data came from immunoSEQ multiplex PCR; TCRdb stores just in-frame clones and leaves some out. Among 25,000 to 35,000 clones listed, roughly 85% were seen once. Time point: cycle 4 day 1 (C4D1), after 6 weeks of nivolumab. Each patient's relapse followed autologous stem cell transplantation, and brentuximab vedotin exposure varied. Thawed PBMCs were the source of CD4+ T cells, purified by magnetic negative selection. The sample here was CD4+ T cells from blood, taken before the fourth cycle of nivolumab. The receptor source for this set is a human donor with classical Hodgkin lymphoma.

The chain uses TRBV28 and TRBJ1-1; possibly TRBD1 for D (5 bases). The length of the CDR3 is 13 residues. Germline V CDR1 and CDR2: MDHEN, SYDVKM. Trimming cost V 2 bases and J 11 bases, with 15 bases left between them. CDR3 residues: CASSLAGEFGAFF. The CDR3 coding sequence is TGTGCCAGCAGTTTAGCGGGGGAATTCGGGGCTTTCTTT.

The genes are TRBV27 and TRBJ1-5; TRBD1 is a possible D gene (5 bases). The CDR3 loop spans 14 amino acids. V was shortened by 8 bases and J by 7 bases, with 18 bases between the two germline ends. CDR1 and CDR2 from the germline V gene are MNHEY and SMNVEV (reference sequence). CDR3 nucleotide sequence: TGTGCCAGCCACACGATGGGGCCCAGGCAGCCCCAGCATTTT. Amino acids: CASHTMGPRQPQHF.

CDR3 bases: TGTGCCAGCAGCTTAGTGGGGGTTGGGGCTTTCTTT. It translates to CASSLVGVGAFF. This chain links TRBV7-8 with TRBJ1-1; tentatively, D is TRBD1 (5 bases). The CDR3 sequence is 12 residues long. With 1 base removed from V and 11 bases from J, the gap between germline ends came to 11 bases. Per the germline V gene, CDR1 is SGHVS and CDR2 is FQNEAQ. The entire variable domain, with the rest obtained from reference TRBV7-8 and TRBJ1-1, is as follows: GAGVSQSPRYKVAKRGQDVALRCDPISGHVSLFWYQQALGQGPEFLTYFQNEAQLDKSGLPSDRFFAERPEGSVSTLKIQRTQQEDSAVYLCASSLVGVGAFFGQGTRLTVV.

A note on this clone: At one end, the junction sequence differs from germline, possibly due to a read error. The chain carries TRBV5-5 and TRBJ2-5; 12 bases agree with TRBD2. The CDR3 length is 16 residues. Germline CDR1 SGHKS, CDR2 YYEKEE (reference sequence). The CDR3 DNA reads as TGTGCCAGCAGCTTCGATCCGACTAGCGGGAGAACAGGGGGGGACTTC. This gives the protein CASSFDPTSGRTGGDF. The whole variable domain, filled in from reference TRBV5-5 and TRBJ2-5, reads DAGVTQSPTHLIKTRGQQVTLRCSPISGHKSVSWYQQVLGQGPQFIFQYYEKEERGRGNFPDRFSARQFPNYSSELNVNALLLGDSALYLCASSFDPTSGRTGGDFGPGTRLLVL.

The rearrangement links TRBV2 to TRBJ1-1; D may be TRBD1 (6 bases). Germline CDR1 is SNHLY and CDR2 is FYNNEI. The CDR3 sequence is 15 residues long. Trimming took off 2 bases at V and 1 base at J, with 11 bases between the two ends. The CDR3: CASSEMGQPNTEAFF. The DNA of the CDR3 is TGTGCCAGCAGTGAAATGGGACAACCGAACACTGAAGCTTTCTTT.

The chain couples TRBV5-1 to TRBJ1-5, with unresolved D. Germline-derived CDR1 and CDR2 are SGHRS and YFSETQ. V was pared by 0 bases and J by 5 bases, with 12 bases between. The CDR3 spans 15 residues. The CDR3 sequence is CASSLAGDQYQPQHF. The CDR3 DNA sequence: TGCGCCAGCAGCTTGGCCGGGGATCAGTATCAGCCCCAGCATTTT.

The chain recombines TRBV6-5 with TRBJ2-7; 9 bases map to TRBD1. Looked up from germline, CDR1 is MNHEY and CDR2 is SVGAGI. The CDR3 length is 14 residues. V gave up 6 bases and J gave up 5 bases; unmatched junction bases: 8. This CDR3 reads CASRMDRGLDEQYF. The CDR3 DNA follows: TGTGCCAGCAGAATGGACAGGGGTCTGGACGAGCAGTACTTC.

V is TRBV27 and J is TRBJ2-6, with 9 bases that match TRBD1. The trim removed 1 base at V and 0 bases at J, leaving 10 bases unmatched. The CDR3 extends over 20 amino acids. Germline CDR1 is MNHEY and CDR2 is SMNVEV (reference sequence). CDR3 residues: CASSLYGWDRVSSGANVLTF. The DNA for the CDR3 is TGTGCCAGCAGTTTATACGGATGGGACAGGGTTTCCTCTGGGGCCAACGTCCTGACTTTC.

The genes are TRBV19 and TRBJ1-5, with D perhaps matching TRBD1 (5 bases). The CDR3 contains 18 residues. The germline CDR1 and CDR2 sequences are LNHDA and SQIVND (reference sequence). Trimming took 6 bases from V and 2 from J, leaving 23 bases between them. CDR3 amino acids: CASSAYSNFRGRNQPQHF. CDR3 bases: TGTGCCAGTAGCGCTTATTCCAATTTCCGGGGACGCAATCAGCCCCAGCATTTT.

The rearrangement joins TRBV4-1 to TRBJ1-1, with D hard to call. The germline V gene has CDR1 MGHRA and CDR2 YSYEKL. The CDR3 has 14 residues. The V end lost 4 bases, the J end lost 0 bases, and 9 bases lay between the germline ends. The CDR3 nucleotides read TGCGCCAGCAGCCTTGGCAGCATGAACACTGAAGCTTTCTTT. This codes for CASSLGSMNTEAFF.

The rearrangement joins TRBV10-1 to TRBJ2-2; TRBD2 matches at 8 bases. With 8 bases clipped from V and 7 bases from J, the junction kept 6 bases outside the gene matches. CDR1 is WNHNN, CDR2 SYGVQD, per germline (reference sequence). CDR3 size: 13 residues. This chain's CDR3 is CASAGLAGGELFF. The CDR3 DNA reads TGCGCCAGCGCTGGACTAGCTGGCGGGGAGCTGTTTTTT.

The chain recombines TRBV5-1 with TRBJ1-5; no firm D call. The germline V and J ends were trimmed by 4 bases and 0 bases, with 11 bases remaining between them. CDR1 is SGHRS and CDR2 is YFSETQ in the germline V gene. This CDR3 is built from 15 residues. The CDR3 region is CASSPDPNSNQPQHF. The CDR3, as DNA: TGCGCCAGCAGCCCGGACCCAAATAGCAATCAGCCCCAGCATTTT.

V gene TRBV7-9 combines with J gene TRBJ2-7; D is unclear. V lost 4 bases to trimming and J lost 0 bases, with 16 bases between them. Germline lookup yields CDR1 SEHNR and CDR2 FQNEAQ (reference sequence). The length of the CDR3 is 16 residues. The chain's CDR3 is CASSSPIGRSSYEQYF. In nucleotides, the CDR3 is TGTGCCAGCAGCTCCCCAATTGGCAGAAGCTCCTACGAGCAGTACTTC.

The chain employs TRBV5-6 and TRBJ2-5, with 11 positions matching TRBD2. Germline-derived CDR1 and CDR2 are SGHDT and YYEEEE. The junction had 7 bases not matched to a gene; V was cut back by 4 bases and J by 5 bases. The CDR3 is made up of 15 amino acids. CDR3 region: CASSGLAGGFETQYF. Written as DNA, the CDR3 is TGTGCCAGCAGCGGACTAGCGGGTGGCTTTGAGACCCAGTACTTC.